A single sample gave rise to the 10 T cell receptor beta chains below, sequenced in a study of metastatic and nonmetastatic thyroid tumors (dated by TCRdb to 2019 to 2021). No patient had received any treatment before thyroid surgery. The library was built by means of PCR. TCRdb shows the sequencer as Illumina HiSeq 4000. The public reads were run again by TCRdb, first through fastp at Q25 and then through MiXCR, and only productive beta chains were kept. The sample table shows tens of thousands of clones, and under 20% are seen once. In total, the top ten clones hold roughly 10% of the sample. Sequenced sample: blood. Receptors originate from a female donor with papillary thyroid cancer or a benign thyroid nodule (not recorded which). Some clones in this sample may be carry-over from other donors' samples.

This clone appeared a few times. The chain carries TRBV20-1 and TRBJ1-5; D gene ambiguous. Trimming stripped 4 bases from V and 0 bases from J, with 16 bases between. The CDR3 has 16 amino acids. Germline V gene sequence: CDR1 DFQATT, CDR2 SNEGSKA (reference sequence). In nucleotides, the CDR3 is TGCAGTGCTACCTCTCCGCATACCTATAGCAATCAGCCCCAGCATTTT. This codes for CSATSPHTYSNQPQHF.

At least ten counts were recorded for this clone. The chain carries TRBV13 and TRBJ1-2; unclear D gene. V shed 4 bases and J shed 6 bases, with 12 bases lying between them. Germline CDR1 is PRHDT and CDR2 is FYEKMQ (reference sequence). The CDR3 extends over 13 amino acids. The CDR3 protein is CASSSLDDDGYTF. The CDR3 DNA sequence: TGTGCCAGCAGCTCCTTGGACGACGATGGCTACACCTTC.

In its sample, this clone was seen many times. The CDR3 reads CASSLYERRYEQYF. In DNA, the CDR3 is TGCGCCAGCAGCTTGTATGAGCGTAGGTACGAGCAGTACTTC. The rearrangement uses TRBV5-1 and TRBJ2-7, with no clear D. CDR3 length: 14 residues. The V gene's germline CDR1 is SGHRS and CDR2 YFSETQ. V was cut by 1 base and J by 4 bases, with 12 bases left in between.

The chain recombines TRBV5-1 with TRBJ2-3, with 11 bases identical to TRBD1. Germline V gene data show CDR1 as SGHRS and CDR2 as YFSETQ. Trimming took 5 bases from V and 5 from J; bases not matched to a gene: 7. This CDR3 contains 15 residues. CDR3: CASRGTGTGGDTQYF. The CDR3 region has the DNA TGCGCCAGCAGGGGAACCGGGACAGGGGGAGATACGCAGTATTTT.

The chain combines TRBV12-3 or TRBV12-4 with TRBJ2-1; D assignment may be TRBD1 or TRBD2 (5 bases each). The V end was cut by 6 bases, the J end by 9 bases, with 15 bases between. The CDR3 covers 13 residues. The CDR3 loop reads CASRFGGRGEQFF. As DNA, the CDR3 is TGTGCCAGCAGGTTTGGGGGACGGGGTGAGCAGTTCTTC.

About this clone itself: At one end, the junction sequence differs from germline, possibly due to a read error. The chain employs TRBV3-1 and TRBJ2-5; 7 bases align to TRBD1. The CDR3 covers 14 residues. Germline V lookup: CDR1 LGHDT, CDR2 YNNKEL (reference sequence). The CDR3 spells CVSSPRRGFETQYF. In nucleotides, the CDR3 is TGTGTCAGCAGCCCACGCAGGGGGTTTGAGACCCAGTACTTC.

There are many counts of this clone. V is TRBV3-1 and J is TRBJ1-6; D not resolved. The CDR3 is 16 amino acids. Trimming shortened V by 0 bases and J by 5 bases, and 11 bases separated the two germline ends. CDR1 is LGHDT and CDR2 is YNNKEL in the germline V gene (reference sequence). The chain's CDR3 is CASSQDGDPDNSPLHF. CDR3 DNA sequence: TGTGCCAGCAGCCAAGATGGGGATCCAGATAATTCACCCCTCCACTTT.

This clone appeared many times. A much larger clonotype is one base distant, so this may be a read error. V and J are TRBV6-1 and TRBJ2-1, with 8 bases matching TRBD1. The germline V gene encodes CDR1 MNHNS and CDR2 SASEGT. The CDR3 is 13 amino acids. The CDR3 reads CASTRGQYNERFF. The CDR3 DNA reads TGTGCCAGCACCAGGGGGCAGTACAATGAGCGGTTCTTC.

By share of the sample, this clone is medium-sized. The chain recombines TRBV6-2 or TRBV6-3 with TRBJ1-5; D remains unclear. There are 14 residues in the CDR3. V was trimmed by 4 bases and J by 6 bases, leaving 13 bases between them. CDR1 is MNHEY and CDR2 is SVGEGT in the germline V gene. CDR3 in DNA: TGTGCCAGCAGTTGGATAGGGTCGGTTCAGCCCCAGCATTTT. Protein sequence: CASSWIGSVQPQHF.

This clone showed up just a few times. The chain joins TRBV27 to TRBJ2-1; TRBD2 matches at 7 bases. The J segment lost 8 bases and the V segment lost 3 bases, leaving 10 bases of the junction unmatched. The length of the CDR3 is 15 residues. Germline V gene lookup returns CDR1 MNHEY and CDR2 SMNVEV (reference sequence). The chain's CDR3 is CASSFRAGKMDEQFF. As DNA, the CDR3 is TGTGCCAGCAGTTTCCGAGCGGGAAAGATGGATGAGCAGTTCTTC.